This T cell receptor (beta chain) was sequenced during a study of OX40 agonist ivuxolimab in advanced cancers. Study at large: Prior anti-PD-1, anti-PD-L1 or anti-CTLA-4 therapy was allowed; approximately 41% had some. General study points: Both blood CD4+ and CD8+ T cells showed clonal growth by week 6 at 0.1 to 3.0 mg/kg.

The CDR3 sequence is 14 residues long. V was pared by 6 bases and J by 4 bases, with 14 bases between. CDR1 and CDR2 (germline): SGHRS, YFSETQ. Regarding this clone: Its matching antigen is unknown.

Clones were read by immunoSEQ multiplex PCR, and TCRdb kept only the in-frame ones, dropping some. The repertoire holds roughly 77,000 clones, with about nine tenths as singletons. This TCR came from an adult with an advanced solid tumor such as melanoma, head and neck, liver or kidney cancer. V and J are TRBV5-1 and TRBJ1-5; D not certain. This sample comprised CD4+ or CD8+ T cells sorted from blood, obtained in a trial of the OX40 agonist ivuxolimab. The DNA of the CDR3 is TGCGCCAGCACTGGACTGAGAGGTAATCAGCCCCAGCATTTT. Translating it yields CASTGLRGNQPQHF.